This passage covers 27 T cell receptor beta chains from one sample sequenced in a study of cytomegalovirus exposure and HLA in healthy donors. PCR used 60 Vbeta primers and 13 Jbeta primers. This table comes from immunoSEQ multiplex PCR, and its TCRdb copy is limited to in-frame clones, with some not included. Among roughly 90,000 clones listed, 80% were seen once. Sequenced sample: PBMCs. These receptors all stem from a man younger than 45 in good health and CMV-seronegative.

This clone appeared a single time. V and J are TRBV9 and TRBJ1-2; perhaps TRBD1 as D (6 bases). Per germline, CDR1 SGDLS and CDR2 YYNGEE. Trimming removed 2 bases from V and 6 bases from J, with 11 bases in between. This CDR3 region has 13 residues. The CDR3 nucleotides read TGTGCCAGCAGCGTGAAGGGGGTAGATGGCTACACCTTC. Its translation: CASSVKGVDGYTF.

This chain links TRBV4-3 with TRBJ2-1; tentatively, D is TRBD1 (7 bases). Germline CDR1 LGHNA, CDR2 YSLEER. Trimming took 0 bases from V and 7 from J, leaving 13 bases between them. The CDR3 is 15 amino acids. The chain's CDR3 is CASSQDTGAGNEQFF. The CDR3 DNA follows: TGCGCCAGCAGCCAAGATACAGGGGCGGGAAATGAGCAGTTCTTC.

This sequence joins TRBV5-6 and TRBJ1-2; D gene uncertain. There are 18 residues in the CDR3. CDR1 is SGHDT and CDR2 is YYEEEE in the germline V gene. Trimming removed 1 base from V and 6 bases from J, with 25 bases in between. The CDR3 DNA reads TGTGCCAGCAGCTTGCAGGTGGGAGGAGGCAACTTGAACCATGGCTACACCTTC. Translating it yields CASSLQVGGGNLNHGYTF.

CDR3 in DNA: TGTGCCTGGAGTGAAGGGACGGCTATAGCGGTTGGTGGTCAGCCCCAGCATTTT. It codes for CAWSEGTAIAVGGQPQHF. The chain employs TRBV30 and TRBJ1-5; possible D gene TRBD1, 5 bases. V shed 1 base and J shed 6 bases, with 25 bases lying between them. The CDR3 is 18 residues long. Germline V lookup: CDR1 GTSNPN, CDR2 SVGIG (reference sequence).

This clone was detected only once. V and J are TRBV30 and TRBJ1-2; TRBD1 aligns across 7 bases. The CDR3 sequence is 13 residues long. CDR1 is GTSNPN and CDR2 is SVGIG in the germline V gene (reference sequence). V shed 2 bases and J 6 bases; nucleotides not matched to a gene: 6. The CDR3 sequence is CAWSLGGNNGYTF. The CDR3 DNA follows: TGTGCCTGGAGTCTAGGGGGCAATAATGGCTACACCTTC.

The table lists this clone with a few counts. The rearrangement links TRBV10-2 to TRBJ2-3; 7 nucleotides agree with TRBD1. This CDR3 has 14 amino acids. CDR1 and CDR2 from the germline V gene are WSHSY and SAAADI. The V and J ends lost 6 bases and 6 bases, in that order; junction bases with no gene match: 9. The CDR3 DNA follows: TGCGCCAGCAGCCGGACAGGCTCAGGTGATACGCAGTATTTT. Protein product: CASSRTGSGDTQYF.

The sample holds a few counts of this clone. CDR3 amino acids: CAWMLATSGTDTQYF. The CDR3 nucleotides read TGTGCCTGGATGTTAGCGACTAGCGGCACAGATACGCAGTATTTT. V gene TRBV30 combines with J gene TRBJ2-3; 8 bases are a match to TRBD2. This CDR3 has 15 residues. J lost 1 base, V lost 4 bases, and 7 bases had no gene match. Germline loops: CDR1 GTSNPN, CDR2 SVGIG (reference sequence).

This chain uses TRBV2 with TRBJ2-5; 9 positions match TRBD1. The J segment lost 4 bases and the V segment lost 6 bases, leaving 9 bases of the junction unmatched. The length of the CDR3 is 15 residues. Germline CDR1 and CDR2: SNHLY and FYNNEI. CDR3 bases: TGTGCCAGCAGGGAGGACAGGGGACGGCGAGAGACCCAGTACTTC. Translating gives CASREDRGRRETQYF. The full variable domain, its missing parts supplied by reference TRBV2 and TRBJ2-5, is EPEVTQTPSHQVTQMGQEVILRCVPISNHLYFYWYRQILGQKVEFLVSFYNNEISEKSEIFDDQFSVERPDGSNFTLKIRSTKLEDSAMYFCASREDRGRRETQYFGPGTRLLVL.

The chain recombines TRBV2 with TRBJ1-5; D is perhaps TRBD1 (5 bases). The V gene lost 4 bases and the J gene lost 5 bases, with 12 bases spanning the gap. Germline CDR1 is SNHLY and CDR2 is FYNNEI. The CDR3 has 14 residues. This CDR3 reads CASSAGYRDQPQHF. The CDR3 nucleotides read TGTGCCAGCAGTGCAGGGTATAGGGATCAGCCCCAGCATTTT.

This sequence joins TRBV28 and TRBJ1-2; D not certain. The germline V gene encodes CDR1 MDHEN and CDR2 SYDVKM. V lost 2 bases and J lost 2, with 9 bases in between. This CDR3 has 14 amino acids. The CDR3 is CASSLVVSNYGYTF. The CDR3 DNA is TGTGCCAGCAGTTTAGTCGTGTCCAACTATGGCTACACCTTC.

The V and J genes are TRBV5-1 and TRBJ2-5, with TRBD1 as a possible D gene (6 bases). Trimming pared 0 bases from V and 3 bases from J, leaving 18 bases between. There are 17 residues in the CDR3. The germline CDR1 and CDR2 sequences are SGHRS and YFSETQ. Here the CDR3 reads CASSLEVMSRGEETQYF. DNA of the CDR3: TGCGCCAGCAGCTTGGAGGTTATGAGCAGGGGTGAAGAGACCCAGTACTTC.

The CDR3 coding sequence is TGTGCCAGCAGCTCAGGCCAAGAGACCCAGTACTTC. The encoded protein is CASSSGQETQYF. The chain recombines TRBV9 with TRBJ2-5; D unresolved. Trimming stripped 4 bases from V and 1 base from J, with 5 bases between. The CDR3 sequence is 12 residues long. Germline loops: CDR1 SGDLS, CDR2 YYNGEE.

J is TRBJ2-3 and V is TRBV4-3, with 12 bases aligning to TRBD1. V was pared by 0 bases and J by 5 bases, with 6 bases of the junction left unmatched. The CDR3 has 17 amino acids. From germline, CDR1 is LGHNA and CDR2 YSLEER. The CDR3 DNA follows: TGCGCCAGCAGCCAAGATGGGACAGGGGGCGGTGGAGATACGCAGTATTTT. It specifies CASSQDGTGGGGDTQYF.

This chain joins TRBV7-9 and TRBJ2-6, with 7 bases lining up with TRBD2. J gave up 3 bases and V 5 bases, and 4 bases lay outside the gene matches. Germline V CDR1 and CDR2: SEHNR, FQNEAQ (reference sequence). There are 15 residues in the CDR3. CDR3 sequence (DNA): TGTGCCAGCAGCGGCGGGAGTAGTGGGGCCAACGTCCTGACTTTC. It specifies CASSGGSSGANVLTF. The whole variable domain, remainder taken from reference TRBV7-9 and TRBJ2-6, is DTGVSQNPRHKITKRGQNVTFRCDPISEHNRLYWYRQTLGQGPEFLTYFQNEAQLEKSRLLSDRFSAERPKGSFSTLEIQRTEQGDSAMYLCASSGGSSGANVLTFGAGSRLTVL.

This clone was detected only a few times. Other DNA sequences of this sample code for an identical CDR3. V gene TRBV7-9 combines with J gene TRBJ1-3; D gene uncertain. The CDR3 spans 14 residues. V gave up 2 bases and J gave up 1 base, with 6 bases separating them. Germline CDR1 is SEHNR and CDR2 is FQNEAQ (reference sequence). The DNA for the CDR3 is TGTGCCAGCAGCTTATCGGTTTCTGGAAACACCATATATTTT. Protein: CASSLSVSGNTIYF.

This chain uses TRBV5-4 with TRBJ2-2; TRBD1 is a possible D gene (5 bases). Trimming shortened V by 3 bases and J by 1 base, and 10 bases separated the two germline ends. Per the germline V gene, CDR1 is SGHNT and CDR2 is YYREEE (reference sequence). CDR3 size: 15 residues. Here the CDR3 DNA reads TGTGCCAGCAGCTCGAGAGGACAGAACACCGGGGAGCTGTTTTTT. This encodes CASSSRGQNTGELFF.

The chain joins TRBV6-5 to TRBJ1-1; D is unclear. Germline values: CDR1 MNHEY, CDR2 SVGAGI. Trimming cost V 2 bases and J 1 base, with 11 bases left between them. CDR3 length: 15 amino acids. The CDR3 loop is CASSYGRAGNTEAFF. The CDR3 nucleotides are TGTGCCAGCAGTTACGGGAGGGCTGGGAACACTGAAGCTTTCTTT.

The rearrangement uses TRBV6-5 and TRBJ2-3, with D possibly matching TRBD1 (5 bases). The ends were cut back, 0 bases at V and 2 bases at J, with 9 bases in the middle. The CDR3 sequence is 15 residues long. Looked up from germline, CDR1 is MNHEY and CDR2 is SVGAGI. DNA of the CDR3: TGTGCCAGCAGTTACTCGAAGACAGTCACAGATACGCAGTATTTT. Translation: CASSYSKTVTDTQYF.

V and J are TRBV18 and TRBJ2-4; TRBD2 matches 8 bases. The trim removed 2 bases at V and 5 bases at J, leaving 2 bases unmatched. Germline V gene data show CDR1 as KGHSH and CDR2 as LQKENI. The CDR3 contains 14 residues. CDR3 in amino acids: CASSPTAGENIQYF. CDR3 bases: TGTGCCAGCTCACCAACAGCGGGAGAAAACATTCAGTACTTC. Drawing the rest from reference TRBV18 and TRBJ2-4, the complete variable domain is NAGVMQNPRHLVRRRGQEARLRCSPMKGHSHVYWYRQLPEEGLKFMVYLQKENIIDESGMPKERFSAEFPKEGPSILRIQQVVRGDSAAYFCASSPTAGENIQYFGAGTRLSVL.

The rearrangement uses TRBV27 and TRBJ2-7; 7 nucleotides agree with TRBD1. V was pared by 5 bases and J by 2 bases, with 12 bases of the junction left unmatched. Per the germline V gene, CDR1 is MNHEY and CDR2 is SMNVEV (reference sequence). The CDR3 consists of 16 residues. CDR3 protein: CASSLIPGTAAYEQYF. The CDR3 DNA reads TGTGCCAGCAGTCTCATCCCCGGGACAGCCGCCTACGAGCAGTACTTC.

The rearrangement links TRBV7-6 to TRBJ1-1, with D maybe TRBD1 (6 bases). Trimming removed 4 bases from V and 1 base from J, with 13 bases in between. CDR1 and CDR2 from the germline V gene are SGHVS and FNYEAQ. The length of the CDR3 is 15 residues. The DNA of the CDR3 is TGTGCCAGCAGCTACTTACAGGGTCCGAACACTGAAGCTTTCTTT. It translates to CASSYLQGPNTEAFF.

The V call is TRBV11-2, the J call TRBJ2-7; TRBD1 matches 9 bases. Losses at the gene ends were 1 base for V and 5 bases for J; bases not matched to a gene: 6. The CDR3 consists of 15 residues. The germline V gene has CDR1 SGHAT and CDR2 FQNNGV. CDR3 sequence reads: CASSLGDRAAHEQYF. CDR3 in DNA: TGTGCCAGCAGCTTAGGGGACAGGGCGGCCCACGAGCAGTACTTC.

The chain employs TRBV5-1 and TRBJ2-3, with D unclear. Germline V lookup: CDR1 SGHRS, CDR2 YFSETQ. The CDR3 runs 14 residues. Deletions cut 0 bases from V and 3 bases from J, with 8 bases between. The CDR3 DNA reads TGCGCCAGCAGCTTGGGCGGTAAAACAGATACGCAGTATTTT. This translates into CASSLGGKTDTQYF.

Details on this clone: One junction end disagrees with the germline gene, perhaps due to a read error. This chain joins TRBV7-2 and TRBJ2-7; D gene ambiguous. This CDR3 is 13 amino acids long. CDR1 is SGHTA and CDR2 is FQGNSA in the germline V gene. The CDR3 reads CASSFDGGFSQDF. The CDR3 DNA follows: TGTGCCAGCAGCTTTGATGGTGGGTTCTCTCAGGACTTC. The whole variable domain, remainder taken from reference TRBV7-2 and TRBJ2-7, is GAGVSQSPSNKVTEKGKDVELRCDPISGHTALYWYRQSLGQGLEFLIYFQGNSAPDKSGLPSDRFSAERTGGSVSTLTIQRTQQEDSAVYLCASSFDGGFSQDFGPGTRLTVT.

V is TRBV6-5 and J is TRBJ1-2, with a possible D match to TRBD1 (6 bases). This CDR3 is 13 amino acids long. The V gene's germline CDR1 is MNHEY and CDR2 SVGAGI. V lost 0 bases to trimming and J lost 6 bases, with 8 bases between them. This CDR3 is CASSYSGDNGYTF. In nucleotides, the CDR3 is TGTGCCAGCAGTTACTCCGGGGACAATGGCTACACCTTC.

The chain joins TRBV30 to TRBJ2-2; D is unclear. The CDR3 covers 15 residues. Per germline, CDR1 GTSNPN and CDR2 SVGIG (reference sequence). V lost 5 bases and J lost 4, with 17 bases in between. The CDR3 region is CAWETFPTLTGELFF. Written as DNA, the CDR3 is TGTGCCTGGGAGACTTTTCCGACCCTCACCGGGGAGCTGTTTTTT.

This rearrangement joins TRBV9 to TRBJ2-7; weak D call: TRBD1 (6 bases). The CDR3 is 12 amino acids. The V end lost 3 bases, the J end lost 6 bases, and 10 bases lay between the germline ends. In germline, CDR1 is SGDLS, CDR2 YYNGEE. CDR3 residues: CASSGTGREQYF. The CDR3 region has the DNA TGTGCCAGCAGCGGTACAGGGCGCGAGCAGTACTTC. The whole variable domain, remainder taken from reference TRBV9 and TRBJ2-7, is DSGVTQTPKHLITATGQRVTLRCSPRSGDLSVYWYQQSLDQGLQFLIQYYNGEERAKGNILERFSAQQFPDLHSELNLSSLELGDSALYFCASSGTGREQYFGPGTRLTVT.